A selection of T cell receptor beta chains follows, all from one sample in a study of PD-1 blockade in classical Hodgkin lymphoma. The table came from immunoSEQ multiplex PCR; TCRdb's copy has only in-frame clones and leaves some out. Counted here are about 20,000 clones, more than 80% occurring once; the ten biggest clones make up 6.9%. The sequencing sample was made of peripheral blood mononuclear cells (PBMCs). The receptor set was obtained from a human donor with classical Hodgkin lymphoma. The CDR3 runs from the conserved cysteine through the conserved F or W. D genes are given only for firm matches. Clone size is shown for a subset of rows, as once, few, many or a class of expanded clone.

d_gene	abundance	v_gene	j_gene	CDR3nt	CDR3aa
-	-	TRBV18	TRBJ2-2	TGTGCCAGCTCACCGTTTAGACAGGCGAGCACCGGGGAGCTGTTTTTT	CASSPFRQASTGELFF
TRBD2	-	TRBV4-1	TRBJ2-3	TGCGCCAGCAGCCAAGAGTGGACTAGTTCCACAGATACGCAGTATTTT	CASSQEWTSSTDTQYF
-	-	TRBV28	TRBJ2-5	TGTGCCAGCAGCTGGGAGCAGCGCGTCCCGAGGGAGACCCAGTACTTC	CASSWEQRVPRETQYF
-	-	TRBV7-9	TRBJ2-7	TGTGCCAGCAGCTTCGGGGTCTACGAGCAGTACTTC	CASSFGVYEQYF
TRBD1	-	TRBV25-1	TRBJ1-4	TGTGCCAGCAGCGACACGGGACAGGGGATTTTCTTACGTGAAAAACTGTTTTTT	CASSDTGQGIFLREKLFF
TRBD2	-	TRBV7-7	TRBJ2-2	TGTGCCAGCAGCCGCAGCGGGAGTGGCACCGGGGAGCTGTTTTTT	CASSRSGSGTGELFF
-	-	TRBV19	TRBJ1-5	TGTGCCAGTAGGGGACAAGTGGGCCAGCCCCAGCATTTT	CASRGQVGQPQHF
-	-	TRBV30	TRBJ2-2	TGTGCCTGGAGAACAGGGCTTGTACTGTTTTTT	CAWRTGLVLFF
-	few	TRBV14	TRBJ1-2	TGTGCCAGCAGCCTCACCCAGGATTTTGTTTATGGCTACACCTTC	CASSLTQDFVYGYTF
TRBD1	-	TRBV10-3	TRBJ2-7	TGTGCCATCGGGGGGACAGGGGCCTACGAGCAGTACTTC	CAIGGTGAYEQYF
TRBD2	-	TRBV7-9	TRBJ2-7	TGTGCCAGCAGCTTCGGGCTGCGGGAGAACGAGCAGTACTTC	CASSFGLRENEQYF
-	-	TRBV7-2	TRBJ2-3	TGTGCCAGCACCTCTTCTAGCACAGATACGCAGTATTTT	CASTSSSTDTQYF
-	-	TRBV28	TRBJ1-1	TGTGCCAGCAGTTTAGGTGCGGCTCCTGAAGCTTTCTTT	CASSLGAAPEAFF
TRBD1	-	TRBV27	TRBJ2-7	TGTGCCAGCAGTTTATCGGGGACAGGGACCTACGAGCAGTACTTC	CASSLSGTGTYEQYF
-	-	TRBV28	TRBJ2-7	TGTGCCAGCAATTCCCCGGACTTCTCAAGCTCCTACGAGCAGTACTTC	CASNSPDFSSSYEQYF
TRBD2	-	TRBV2	TRBJ2-1	TGTGCCAGCAGGGAAGCGGGAGGGTCCTACAATGAGCAGTTCTTC	CASREAGGSYNEQFF
TRBD2	few	TRBV2	TRBJ2-7	TGTGCCAGCAGTGCAACCGGGACTAGAACCTACGAGCAGTACTTC	CASSATGTRTYEQYF
-	-	TRBV25-1	TRBJ1-3	TGTGCCAGCAGTGATAAGTACGCTAGCTCTGGAAACACCATATATTTT	CASSDKYASSGNTIYF
-	-	TRBV9	TRBJ1-1	TGTGCCAGCAGCTTGACCAGGGGCACTGAAGCTTTCTTT	CASSLTRGTEAFF
-	-	TRBV19	TRBJ2-7	TGTGCCAGTAGTCACCTGCCGGGGGGGGACAGATCATACGAGCAGTACTTC	CASSHLPGGDRSYEQYF
TRBD1	-	TRBV9	TRBJ2-7	TGTGCCAGCAGCGGACAGGGCTTCAAAGGCTACGAGCAGTACTTC	CASSGQGFKGYEQYF
-	once	TRBV5-1	TRBJ2-1	TGCGCCAGCAGCTTTACCTACAATGAGCAGTTCTTC	CASSFTYNEQFF
-	once	TRBV2	TRBJ2-7	TGTGCCGCTGTCCGGACCTCCTACGAGCAGTACTTC	CAAVRTSYEQYF
TRBD2	-	TRBV5-4	TRBJ2-5	TGTGCCAGCAGCAGGGGACTAGCGGGAGGGGAAGAGACCCAGTACTTC	CASSRGLAGGEETQYF
-	-	TRBV18	TRBJ1-4	TGTGCCAGCTCCCTCCGGGGGATAACTAATGAAAAACTGTTTTTT	CASSLRGITNEKLFF
-	-	TRBV5-1	TRBJ2-1	TGCGCCAGCAGCCCTCCCAGACGGGACAATGAGCAGTTCTTC	CASSPPRRDNEQFF
-	-	TRBV7-9	TRBJ2-7	TGTGCCAGCAGCTTAGTTGGGGGATCCTACGAGCAGTACTTC	CASSLVGGSYEQYF
-	-	TRBV19	TRBJ2-1	TGTGCCAGTAGAAGTGCTAGCCCCTGGGGGGATGAGCAGTTCTTC	CASRSASPWGDEQFF
-	-	TRBV12-5	TRBJ2-7	TGTGCTAGTGGTTCCTCCGGGACTTCCTACGAGCAGTACTTC	CASGSSGTSYEQYF
-	-	TRBV2	TRBJ1-5	TGTGCCAGCGGGTGGGGTGGGGGCCATCAGCCCCAGCATTTT	CASGWGGGHQPQHF
TRBD2	-	TRBV14	TRBJ2-1	TGTGCCAGCAGCCAAGGCCTAATAGCGGGAGGGTTTCTGGATGAGCAGTTCTTC	CASSQGLIAGGFLDEQFF
-	-	TRBV25-1	TRBJ1-1	TGTGCCAGCAGTGTGCTGGACGGACGGCAAACTGAAGCTTTCTTT	CASSVLDGRQTEAFF
TRBD2	once	TRBV27	TRBJ2-3	TGTGCCAGCAGTTGGGGACTAGCGGGAGGATTATCTAGCACAGATACGCAGTATTTT	CASSWGLAGGLSSTDTQYF
TRBD2	-	TRBV7-2	TRBJ2-1	TGTGCCAGCAGTTTAGGGACTAGCGGGAGTTATGGGGAGCAGTTCTTC	CASSLGTSGSYGEQFF
-	-	TRBV10-2	TRBJ1-2	TGCGCCAGCTTGGGGACTGGCAACCTCTATGGCTACACCTTC	CASLGTGNLYGYTF
TRBD1	-	TRBV25-1	TRBJ1-3	TGTGCCAGCAGCACCGGGACAGGGGGAAACACCATATATTTT	CASSTGTGGNTIYF
-	-	TRBV6-1	TRBJ1-1	TGTGCCAGCAGTGAATTTCAGGGGTTTGGGAACACTGAAGCTTTCTTT	CASSEFQGFGNTEAFF
TRBD2	once	TRBV6-4	TRBJ2-2	TGTGCCAGCAGTGAGGGGGGGTCCGGGGAGCTGTTTTTT	CASSEGGSGELFF
TRBD1	once	TRBV15	TRBJ2-2	TGTGCCACCAGCACAGGACAGGGGGACACCGGGGAGCTGTTTTTT	CATSTGQGDTGELFF
-	-	TRBV4-1	TRBJ2-7	TGCGCCAGCAGCCAAGATTCCGCGTACGAGCAGTACTTC	CASSQDSAYEQYF
TRBD1	-	TRBV18	TRBJ2-3	TGTGCCAGCTCACTGGGACAGGGATGGGATACGCAGTATTTT	CASSLGQGWDTQYF
TRBD1	-	TRBV10-3	TRBJ2-7	TGTGCCATCGCAGGACAGGGACCCTACGAGCAGTACTTC	CAIAGQGPYEQYF